Listed below are T cell receptor beta chains from one sample, sequenced in a study of T cells in Graves' hyperthyroidism and ophthalmopathy. MiXCR was run by TCRdb on the multiplex PCR reads, yielding one entry per CDR3 protein. The sample includes hundreds of thousands of distinct CDR3 sequences, about 14% of them seen just once. The material sequenced was blood. These receptors were taken from a woman aged 40 to 50 with Graves' ophthalmopathy. Each CDR3 is given with its conserved first and last residue. Each record gives: J gene, D gene, clone size, V gene, CDR3 DNA, CDR3 protein. The D gene is left open where the match is weak. The listing skips clone size in some rows; elsewhere it reads once, few, many or a size class.

>TRBJ1-1|TRBD1|many|TRBV11-3
TGTGCCAGCAGCCCAAGTGTGACAGGGTCTGAAGCTTTCTTT
CASSPSVTGSEAFF
>TRBJ2-4|.|few|TRBV12-3/TRBV12-4
TGTGCCAGCAGTTTATCTACGGGGGCGGACATTCAGTACTTC
CASSLSTGADIQYF
>TRBJ2-7|TRBD1|many|TRBV6-2/TRBV6-3
TGTGCCAGCAGTTACTCGACCTCCGGGACAGGGCTTCTCTACGAGCAGTACTTC
CASSYSTSGTGLLYEQYF
>TRBJ2-7|TRBD1|many|TRBV20-1
TGCAGTGGCGTAGCGGCGGGACAGGGCTACGAGCAGTACTTC
CSGVAAGQGYEQYF
>TRBJ2-7|TRBD1|.|TRBV6-2/TRBV6-3
TGTGCCAGCAGTACTGACAGGGGTGGAAACGAGCAGTACTTC
CASSTDRGGNEQYF
>TRBJ1-1|.|.|TRBV11-2
TGTGCCAGCAGCTTAGTGAAGTCACTGAACACTGAAGCTTTCTTT
CASSLVKSLNTEAFF
>TRBJ2-4|.|.|TRBV3-1
TGTGCCAGCAGCCAAAACACCCTTGGAGCCAAAAACATTCAGTACTTC
CASSQNTLGAKNIQYF
>TRBJ2-7|TRBD2|many|TRBV4-1
TGCGCCAGCAGCCACCTCGTAGCGGGAGGACTAGTCCCGTACGAGCAGTACTTC
CASSHLVAGGLVPYEQYF
>TRBJ2-7|.|.|TRBV6-5
TGTGCCAGCAGTACTGACTACCCTGACTCCTACGAGCAGTACTTC
CASSTDYPDSYEQYF
>TRBJ2-5|.|.|TRBV11-1
TGTGCCAGCAGCCTCCTCTCTCCGGGACGGTTGCAAGAGACCCAGTACTTC
CASSLLSPGRLQETQYF
>TRBJ2-2|TRBD2|.|TRBV4-1
TGCGCCAGCAGCCGGGGCGGGCTAGCGGGAGGGCCCGACACCGGGGAGCTGTTTTTT
CASSRGGLAGGPDTGELFF
>TRBJ2-7|.|few|TRBV2
TGTGCCAGCAGGTCCCGGGGCCCACCCTACGAGCAGTACTTC
CASRSRGPPYEQYF
>TRBJ2-7|.|many|TRBV6-5
TGTGCCAGCAGCACGGTGGGCTACGAGCAGTACTTC
CASSTVGYEQYF
>TRBJ2-7|TRBD2|.|TRBV20-1
TGCAGTGCTAGAGATCGGGAGGACATAACGAGATACGAGCAGTACTTC
CSARDREDITRYEQYF
>TRBJ2-5|.|many|TRBV2
TGTGCCAGCAGTGGGGCGGGGCCCAAAGAGACCCAGTACTTC
CASSGAGPKETQYF
>TRBJ1-6|TRBD1|many|TRBV12-3/TRBV12-4
TGTGCCAGCAGTCTCACAGGGGGGAATTCACCCCTCCACTTT
CASSLTGGNSPLHF
>TRBJ2-7|.|many|TRBV28
TGTGCCAGCAGTTTAAGCGGGCTCACCTACGAGCAGTACTTC
CASSLSGLTYEQYF
>TRBJ2-7|.|few|TRBV7-2
TGTGCCAGCAGCTTCGCAGGGAGGTACGAGCAGTACTTC
CASSFAGRYEQYF
>TRBJ2-4|.|.|TRBV12-3/TRBV12-4
TGTGCCAGCAGTTCTACCACGGGCCGACCTTATCTAGCCAAAAACATTCAGTACTTC
CASSSTTGRPYLAKNIQYF
>TRBJ2-7|.|many|TRBV28
TGTGCCAGCAGAGGTAGTTTCTACGAGCAGTACTTC
CASRGSFYEQYF
>TRBJ2-6|.|.|TRBV10-2
TGCGCCAGCAGTTGGTCGGGCAGGGTCTCTGGGGCCAACGTCCTGACTTTC
CASSWSGRVSGANVLTF
>TRBJ1-1|.|many|TRBV29-1
TGCAGCGTTGGGGGGCAGCCAGAGAACACTGAAGCTTTCTTT
CSVGGQPENTEAFF
>TRBJ2-2|TRBD2|.|TRBV28
TGTGCCAGCAAGCGGGGTGATGTCACCGGGGAGCTGTTTTTT
CASKRGDVTGELFF
>TRBJ2-4|.|.|TRBV4-1
TGCGCCAGCAGCCAGGTAGCAAAGGACGGGGTACTAGCCAAAAACATTCAGTACTTC
CASSQVAKDGVLAKNIQYF
>TRBJ1-1|TRBD1|many|TRBV12-3/TRBV12-4
TGTGCCAGCAGTCAAATACCGGGACAGGGCCGGACTGAAGCTTTCTTT
CASSQIPGQGRTEAFF
>TRBJ1-1|.|many|TRBV9
TGTGCCAGCAGCGAAACCACAGTACAGACTGAAGCTTTCTTT
CASSETTVQTEAFF
>TRBJ2-3|.|many|TRBV20-1
TGCAGTGCTAGTACGTACACAGATACGCAGTATTTT
CSASTYTDTQYF
>TRBJ1-2|TRBD1|many|TRBV6-2/TRBV6-3
TGTGCCAGCAGTCCCATGGACAGGGCTGACTATGGCTACACCTTC
CASSPMDRADYGYTF
>TRBJ2-2|.|.|TRBV7-9
TGTGCCAGCAGCTTAGACACCGCGACCGGGGAGCTGTTTTTT
CASSLDTATGELFF
>TRBJ1-2|.|few|TRBV5-6
TGTGCCAGCAGCTTGGATCTTCGGCCACCCGAAGACTTC
CASSLDLRPPEDF